This T cell receptor (beta chain) emerged from a study of regulatory T cells in long-lasting Graves disease. The CDR3 is 12 residues long. The germline V gene encodes CDR1 MNHEY and CDR2 SVGEGT. V was trimmed by 6 bases and J by 9 bases, leaving 12 bases between them. This clonotype has more than one count but fewer than ten. Time point here: newly diagnosed GD, antithyroid drugs for less than 3 months. Researchers made the TCR library from RNA that was extracted from PBMCs. Assembly of TCR beta libraries relied on iRepertoire HTBI primers together with Arm-PCR of CDR3 regions. TCRdb ran MiXCR on the multiplex PCR reads and lists one entry per CDR3 protein. There are about 620,000 distinct CDR3 sequences in the sample; around 17% occur only once, and 18% lies in the top ten. The sample was also linked to a second study, of T cells in Graves' hyperthyroidism and ophthalmopathy. That work adds: Ophthalmopathy, as predicted by the model, came a median 6.5 months after the prediction.

This chain connects TRBV6-2 or TRBV6-3 to TRBJ2-1; possible D gene TRBD2, 5 bases. The receptor was isolated from a woman aged 25-40 years with Graves disease. The sequencing used peripheral blood mononuclear cells (PBMCs), collected at new diagnosis, from a patient treated with antithyroid drugs. The CDR3 region is CASSPSWGEQFF. DNA for the CDR3: TGTGCCAGCAGCCCTAGCTGGGGTGAGCAGTTCTTC.